Listed below are T cell receptor beta chains from one sample, sequenced in a study of shared clonotypes between healthy human individuals. Assay: immunoSEQ multiplex PCR; the TCRdb copy retains only in-frame clones and omits some. The table lists nearly 2 million clones, about 95% of them singletons, with around 1.2% in the top ten. Material for sequencing was naive CD8+ T cells sorted from blood. These receptors all come from a man younger than 35 in good health. Each CDR3 is given with its conserved first and last residue. Each record gives: J gene, clone size, D gene, V gene, CDR3 protein, CDR3 DNA. A D gene is named only where the DNA matches it firmly. Clone sizes are given selectively: once, few, many, or a class where the clone is expanded.

j_call: TRBJ1-1; clone_size: once; d_call: -; v_call: TRBV10-3; cdr3_aa: CAISESGAGFSTEAFF; cdr3_nt: TGTGCCATCAGTGAGTCAGGGGCCGGGTTTAGCACTGAAGCTTTCTTT
j_call: TRBJ2-2; clone_size: -; d_call: -; v_call: TRBV11-2; cdr3_aa: CASSLDGPGELFF; cdr3_nt: TGTGCCAGCAGCTTAGATGGGCCCGGGGAGCTGTTTTTT
j_call: TRBJ1-5; clone_size: -; d_call: -; v_call: TRBV7-2; cdr3_aa: CASIGGGSGQPQHF; cdr3_nt: TGTGCCAGCATCGGCGGGGGCTCGGGTCAGCCCCAGCATTTT
j_call: TRBJ2-3; clone_size: -; d_call: -; v_call: TRBV6-5; cdr3_aa: CASSYDQGDTQYF; cdr3_nt: TGTGCCAGCAGTTACGACCAGGGGGATACGCAGTATTTT
j_call: TRBJ2-2; clone_size: -; d_call: TRBD2; v_call: TRBV11-3; cdr3_aa: CASSLESAGENTGELFF; cdr3_nt: TGTGCCAGCAGCTTAGAAAGCGCGGGAGAGAACACCGGGGAGCTGTTTTTT
j_call: TRBJ2-7; clone_size: once; d_call: -; v_call: TRBV7-8; cdr3_aa: CASSLARTDSYEQYF; cdr3_nt: TGTGCCAGCAGCTTAGCCCGGACAGACTCCTACGAGCAGTACTTC
j_call: TRBJ2-1; clone_size: -; d_call: TRBD1; v_call: TRBV7-9; cdr3_aa: CASSGWDRNYNEQFF; cdr3_nt: TGTGCCAGCAGCGGCTGGGACAGGAATTACAATGAGCAGTTCTTC
j_call: TRBJ2-1; clone_size: once; d_call: TRBD2; v_call: TRBV2; cdr3_aa: CASTEGGGAYNEQFF; cdr3_nt: TGTGCCAGCACCGAGGGCGGGGGGGCTTACAATGAGCAGTTCTTC
j_call: TRBJ1-4; clone_size: -; d_call: -; v_call: TRBV2; cdr3_aa: CASSDLQPATNEKLFF; cdr3_nt: TGTGCCAGCAGTGATCTACAGCCTGCAACTAATGAAAAACTGTTTTTT
j_call: TRBJ1-1; clone_size: -; d_call: TRBD1; v_call: TRBV30; cdr3_aa: CAWRGTGGYSNTEAFF; cdr3_nt: TGTGCCTGGAGGGGGACAGGGGGGTATAGTAACACTGAAGCTTTCTTT
j_call: TRBJ1-1; clone_size: -; d_call: -; v_call: TRBV13; cdr3_aa: CASSPWGRGAEAFF; cdr3_nt: TGTGCCAGCAGCCCTTGGGGGCGCGGGGCTGAAGCTTTCTTT